The 3 T cell receptor beta chains below were found in one sample sequenced in a study of OX40 agonist ivuxolimab in advanced cancers. Data came from immunoSEQ multiplex PCR; TCRdb stores just in-frame clones and leaves some out. Of about 44,000 clones in the sample, around 90% were seen once. Here the sequenced sample was CD4+ or CD8+ T cells sorted from blood, taken in a trial of the OX40 agonist ivuxolimab. The source of these receptors is an adult with an advanced solid tumor such as melanoma, head and neck, liver or kidney cancer.

The chain links TRBV2 to TRBJ1-4; D ambiguous. Germline-derived CDR1 and CDR2 are SNHLY and FYNNEI. The CDR3 spans 13 residues. The V gene lost 11 bases and the J gene lost 1 base, with 11 bases spanning the gap. This chain's CDR3 is CARRTETNEKLFF. The CDR3 bases are TGTGCCCGTCGGACGGAAACTAATGAAAAACTGTTTTTT.

The J gene is TRBJ2-2, the V gene TRBV28, with D maybe TRBD1 (6 bases). Trimming removed 6 bases from V and 4 bases from J, with 15 bases in between. Germline assignment: CDR1 MDHEN and CDR2 SYDVKM. CDR3 length: 15 residues. DNA for the CDR3: TGTGCCAGCAGACGGGGCAGGGGTATCACCGGGGAGCTGTTTTTT. It encodes CASRRGRGITGELFF.

This rearrangement joins TRBV5-6 to TRBJ1-5; 8 bases line up with TRBD1. Germline-derived CDR1 and CDR2 are SGHDT and YYEEEE. The CDR3 is 16 residues long. Losses at the gene ends were 0 bases for V and 2 bases for J; bases not matched to a gene: 4. The CDR3 region is CASSLDQGAGNQPQHF. The CDR3 nucleotides are TGTGCCAGCAGCTTGGATCAGGGGGCTGGCAATCAGCCCCAGCATTTT.